This T cell receptor beta chain originates from a study of blood T cell repertoires in COVID-19. Seattle enrolled patients during active infection and tracked them longitudinally. Germline-derived CDR1 and CDR2 are MDHEN and SYDVKM. V trimming: 6 bases; J trimming: 5 bases; junction bases outside the gene matches: 11. This CDR3 has 16 amino acids. Some clones are missing from TCRdb's copy, which holds only in-frame ones; the method was immunoSEQ multiplex PCR. Altogether hundreds of thousands of clones are present, 85% to 90% being singletons, with the ten largest covering around 8%. Sequencing input: peripheral blood. J is TRBJ2-1 and V is TRBV28, with 9 bases identical to TRBD2. The sequence was obtained from a woman aged 45-65 years with COVID-19, enrolled during active disease. CDR3 sequence reads: CASSTITGTSNNEQFF. The DNA for the CDR3 is TGTGCCAGCAGCACTATTACCGGGACTAGCAACAATGAGCAGTTCTTC.